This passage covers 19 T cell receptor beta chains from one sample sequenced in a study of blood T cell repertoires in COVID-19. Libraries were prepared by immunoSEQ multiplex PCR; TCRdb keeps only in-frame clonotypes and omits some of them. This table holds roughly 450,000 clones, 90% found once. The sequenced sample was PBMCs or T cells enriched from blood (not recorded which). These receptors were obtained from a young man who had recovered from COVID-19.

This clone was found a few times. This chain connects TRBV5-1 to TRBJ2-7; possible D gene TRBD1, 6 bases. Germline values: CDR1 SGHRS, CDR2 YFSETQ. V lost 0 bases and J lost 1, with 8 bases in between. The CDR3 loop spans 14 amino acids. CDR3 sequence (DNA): TGCGCCAGCAGCTTGGTCGGACAGTCCTACGAGCAGTACTTC. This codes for CASSLVGQSYEQYF.

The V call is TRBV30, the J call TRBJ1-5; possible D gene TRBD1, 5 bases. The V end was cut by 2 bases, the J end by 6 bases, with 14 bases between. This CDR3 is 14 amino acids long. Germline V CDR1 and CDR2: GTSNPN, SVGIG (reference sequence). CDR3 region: CAWSSGRGSQPQHF. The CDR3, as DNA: TGTGCCTGGAGTAGTGGTAGGGGCAGTCAGCCCCAGCATTTT. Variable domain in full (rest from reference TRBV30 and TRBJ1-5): SQTIHQWPATLVQPVGSPLSLECTVEGTSNPNLYWYRQAAGRGLQLLFYSVGIGQISSEVPQNLSASRPQDRQFILSSKKLLLSDSGFYLCAWSSGRGSQPQHFGDGTRLSIL.

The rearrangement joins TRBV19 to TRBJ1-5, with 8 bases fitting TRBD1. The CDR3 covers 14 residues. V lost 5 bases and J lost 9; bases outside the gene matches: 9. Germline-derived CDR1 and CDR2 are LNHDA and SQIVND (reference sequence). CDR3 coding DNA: TGTGCCAGTAGTCCCCAGACAGGGGTTAGGCCCCAGCATTTT. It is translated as CASSPQTGVRPQHF.

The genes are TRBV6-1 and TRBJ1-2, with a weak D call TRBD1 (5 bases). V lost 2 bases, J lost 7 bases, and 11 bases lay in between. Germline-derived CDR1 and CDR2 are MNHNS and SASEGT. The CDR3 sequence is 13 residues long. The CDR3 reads CASSELGVGGYTF. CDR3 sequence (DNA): TGTGCCAGCAGTGAACTAGGGGTGGGTGGCTACACCTTC.

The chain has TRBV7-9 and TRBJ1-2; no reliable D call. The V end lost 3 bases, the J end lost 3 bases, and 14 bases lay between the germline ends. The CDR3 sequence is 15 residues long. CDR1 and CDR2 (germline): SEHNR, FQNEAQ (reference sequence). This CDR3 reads CASSFFLREDYGYTF. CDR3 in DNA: TGTGCCAGCAGCTTCTTTTTGCGTGAGGACTATGGCTACACCTTC.

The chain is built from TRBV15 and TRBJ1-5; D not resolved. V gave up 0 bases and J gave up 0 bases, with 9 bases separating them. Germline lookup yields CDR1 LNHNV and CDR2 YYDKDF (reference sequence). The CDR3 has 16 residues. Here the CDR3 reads CATSRDLEDSNQPQHF. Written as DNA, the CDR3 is TGTGCCACCAGCAGAGATCTGGAGGATAGCAATCAGCCCCAGCATTTT. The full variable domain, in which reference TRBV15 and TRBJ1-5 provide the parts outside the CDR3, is DAMVIQNPRYQVTQFGKPVTLSCSQTLNHNVMYWYQQKSSQAPKLLFHYYDKDFNNEADTPDNFQSRRPNTSFCFLDIRSPGLGDTAMYLCATSRDLEDSNQPQHFGDGTRLSIL.

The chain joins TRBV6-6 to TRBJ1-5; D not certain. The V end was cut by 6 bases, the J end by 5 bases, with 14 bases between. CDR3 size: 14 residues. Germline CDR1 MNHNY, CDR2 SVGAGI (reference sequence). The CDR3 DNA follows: TGTGCCAGCAGAGACCGGAACAGTCATCAGCCCCAGCATTTT. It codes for CASRDRNSHQPQHF.

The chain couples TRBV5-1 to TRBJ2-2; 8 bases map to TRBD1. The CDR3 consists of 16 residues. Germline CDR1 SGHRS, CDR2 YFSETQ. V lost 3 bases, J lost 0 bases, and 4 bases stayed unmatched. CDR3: CASSWGTGPNTGELFF. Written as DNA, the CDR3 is TGCGCCAGCAGCTGGGGGACAGGCCCGAACACCGGGGAGCTGTTTTTT.

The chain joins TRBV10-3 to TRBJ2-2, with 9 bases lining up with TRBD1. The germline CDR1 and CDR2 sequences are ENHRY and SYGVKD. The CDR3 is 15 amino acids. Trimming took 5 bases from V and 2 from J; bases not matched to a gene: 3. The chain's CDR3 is CAISQTGGNTGELFF. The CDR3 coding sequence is TGTGCCATCAGTCAGACAGGGGGTAACACCGGGGAGCTGTTTTTT.

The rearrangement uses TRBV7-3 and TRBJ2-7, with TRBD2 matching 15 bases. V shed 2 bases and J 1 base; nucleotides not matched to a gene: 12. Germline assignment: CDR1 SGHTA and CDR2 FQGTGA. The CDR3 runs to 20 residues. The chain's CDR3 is CASSLQSFWGLAGGSYEQYF. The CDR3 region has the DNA TGTGCCAGCAGCTTACAATCGTTTTGGGGACTAGCGGGAGGTTCCTACGAGCAGTACTTC.

The CDR3 sequence: CASSPGGSPNEQFF. The CDR3 DNA reads as TGTGCCAGCAGTCCAGGTGGGTCCCCCAATGAGCAGTTCTTC. V gene TRBV6-5 combines with J gene TRBJ2-1; no clear D gene. The ends were cut back, 5 bases at V and 6 bases at J, with 14 bases in the middle. Germline assignment: CDR1 MNHEY and CDR2 SVGAGI. The CDR3 consists of 14 residues.

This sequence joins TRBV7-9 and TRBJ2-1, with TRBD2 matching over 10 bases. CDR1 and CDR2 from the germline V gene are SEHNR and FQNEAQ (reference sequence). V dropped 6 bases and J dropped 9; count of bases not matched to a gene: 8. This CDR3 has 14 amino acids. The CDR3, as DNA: TGTGCCAGCAGATCTGATCTAGCGGGAGCTGAGCAGTTCTTC. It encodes CASRSDLAGAEQFF.

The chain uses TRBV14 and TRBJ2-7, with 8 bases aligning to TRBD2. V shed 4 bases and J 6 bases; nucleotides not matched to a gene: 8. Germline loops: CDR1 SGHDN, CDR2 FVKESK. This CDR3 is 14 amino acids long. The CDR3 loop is CASSRAGGTREQYF. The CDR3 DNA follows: TGTGCCAGCAGCCGGGCGGGAGGTACACGCGAGCAGTACTTC.

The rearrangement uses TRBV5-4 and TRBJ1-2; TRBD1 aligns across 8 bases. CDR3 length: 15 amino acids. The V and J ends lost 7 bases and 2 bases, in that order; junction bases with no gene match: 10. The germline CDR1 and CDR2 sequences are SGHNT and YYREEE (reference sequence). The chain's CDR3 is CASYPQGDLNYGYTF. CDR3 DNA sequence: TGTGCCAGCTACCCACAGGGGGATCTGAACTATGGCTACACCTTC.

The CDR3 reads CASSHRDREWQAFF. The CDR3 nucleotides read TGTGCCAGCAGCCACCGGGACAGGGAATGGCAAGCTTTCTTT. The chain recombines TRBV5-4 with TRBJ1-1; 9 bases agree with TRBD1. This CDR3 is 14 amino acids long. Trimming took 4 bases from V and 9 from J; bases not matched to a gene: 10. Germline CDR1 reads SGHNT; CDR2 reads YYREEE (reference sequence).

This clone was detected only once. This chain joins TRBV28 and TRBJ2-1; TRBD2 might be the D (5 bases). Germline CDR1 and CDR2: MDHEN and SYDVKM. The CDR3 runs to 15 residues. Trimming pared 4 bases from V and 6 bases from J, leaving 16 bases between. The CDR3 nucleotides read TGTGCCAGCAGTTCTGGGGAGCGATCCCTCAATGAGCAGTTCTTC. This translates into CASSSGERSLNEQFF.

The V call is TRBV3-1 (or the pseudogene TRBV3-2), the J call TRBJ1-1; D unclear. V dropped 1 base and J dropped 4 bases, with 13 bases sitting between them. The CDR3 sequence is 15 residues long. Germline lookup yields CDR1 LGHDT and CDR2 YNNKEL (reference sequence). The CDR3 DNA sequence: TGTGCCAGCAGCCAAGCCAGCCAGGCCGGCACTGAAGCTTTCTTT. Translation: CASSQASQAGTEAFF.

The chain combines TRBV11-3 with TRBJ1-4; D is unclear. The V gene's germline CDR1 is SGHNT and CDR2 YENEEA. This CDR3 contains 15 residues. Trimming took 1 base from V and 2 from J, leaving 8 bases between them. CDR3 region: CASSLGGLTNEKLFF. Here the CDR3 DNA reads TGTGCCAGCAGCTTAGGAGGTTTGACTAATGAAAAACTGTTTTTT.

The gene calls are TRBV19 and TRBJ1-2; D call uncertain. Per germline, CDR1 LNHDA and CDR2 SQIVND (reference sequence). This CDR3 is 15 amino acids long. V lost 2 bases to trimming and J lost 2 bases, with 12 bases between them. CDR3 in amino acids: CASSITPGSNYGYTF. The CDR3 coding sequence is TGTGCCAGTAGTATAACACCGGGGTCCAACTATGGCTACACCTTC.